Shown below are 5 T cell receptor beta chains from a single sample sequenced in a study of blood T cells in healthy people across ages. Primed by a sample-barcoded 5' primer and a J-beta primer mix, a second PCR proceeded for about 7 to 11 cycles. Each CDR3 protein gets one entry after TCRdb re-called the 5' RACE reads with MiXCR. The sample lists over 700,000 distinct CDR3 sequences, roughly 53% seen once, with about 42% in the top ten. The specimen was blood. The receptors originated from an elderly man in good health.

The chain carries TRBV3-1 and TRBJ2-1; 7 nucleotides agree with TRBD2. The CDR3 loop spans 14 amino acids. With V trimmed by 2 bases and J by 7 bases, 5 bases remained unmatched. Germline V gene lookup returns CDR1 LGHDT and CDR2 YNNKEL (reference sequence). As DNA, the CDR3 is TGTGCCAGCAGCCAACGCTTCGGGGGGAATGAGCAGTTCTTC. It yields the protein CASSQRFGGNEQFF.

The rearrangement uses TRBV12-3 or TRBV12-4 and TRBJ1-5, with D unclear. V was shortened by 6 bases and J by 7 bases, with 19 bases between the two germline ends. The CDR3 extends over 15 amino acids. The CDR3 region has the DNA TGTGCCAGCAGCCCACCTAATGAGATCAAACAGCCCCAGCATTTT. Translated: CASSPPNEIKQPQHF.

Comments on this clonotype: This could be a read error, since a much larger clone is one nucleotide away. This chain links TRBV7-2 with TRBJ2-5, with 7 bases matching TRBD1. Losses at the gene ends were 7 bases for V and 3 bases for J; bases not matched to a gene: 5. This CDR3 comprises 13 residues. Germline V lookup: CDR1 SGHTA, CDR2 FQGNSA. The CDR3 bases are TGTGCCAGCAACCCCGGGACAGAAGAGACCCAGTACTTC. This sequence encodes CASNPGTEETQYF.

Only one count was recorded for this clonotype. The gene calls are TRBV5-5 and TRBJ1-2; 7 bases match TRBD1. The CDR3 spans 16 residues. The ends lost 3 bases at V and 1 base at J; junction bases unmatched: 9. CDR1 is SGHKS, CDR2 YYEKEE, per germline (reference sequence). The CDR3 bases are TGTGCCAGCAGCTCCGGGGGGGGACAGCGTAACTATGGCTACACCTTC. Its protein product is CASSSGGGQRNYGYTF.

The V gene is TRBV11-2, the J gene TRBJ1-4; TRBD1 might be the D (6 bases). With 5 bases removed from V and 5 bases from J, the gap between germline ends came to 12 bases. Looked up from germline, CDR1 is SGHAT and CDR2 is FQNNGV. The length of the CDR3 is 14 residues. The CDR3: CASSPGHTNEKLFF. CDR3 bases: TGTGCCAGCAGCCCGGGACATACAAATGAAAAACTGTTTTTT.